Listed below are T cell receptor beta chains from one sample, sequenced in a study of Graves' ophthalmopathy and Graves' hyperthyroidism. Via MiXCR, TCRdb re-called the multiplex PCR reads, giving one row per CDR3 protein. The top ten clones hold about 12% of a sample with 300,000 or so distinct CDR3 sequences, 17% of them seen once. The sequencing input was peripheral blood. The receptors shown here come from an adult man with Graves' ophthalmopathy. The CDR3 runs from the conserved cysteine through the conserved F or W. A D gene is named only where the DNA matches it firmly. Expanded clones get a size class; other rows say once, few or many, or leave the size out.

>TRBJ2-5|many|TRBV6-2/TRBV6-3|NA|14
CASRDPGPQETQYF
TGTGCCAGCCGGGACCCCGGGCCCCAAGAGACCCAGTACTTC
>TRBJ2-7|many|TRBV6-2/TRBV6-3|NA|17
CASSYSHDASVRYEQYF
TGTGCCAGCAGTTACTCCCATGATGCTAGCGTCCGCTACGAGCAGTACTTC
>TRBJ2-7|many|TRBV7-2|NA|16
CASSLAGRGRFDEQYF
TGTGCCAGCAGCTTAGCGGGGAGGGGGCGCTTTGACGAGCAGTACTTC
>TRBJ2-7|NA|TRBV6-1|NA|13
CASSVVRSYEQYF
TGTGCCAGCAGTGTAGTAAGATCCTACGAGCAGTACTTC
>TRBJ1-1|many|TRBV14|TRBD1|15
CASSKTGGPNTEAFF
TGTGCCAGCAGCAAGACAGGGGGGCCGAACACTGAAGCTTTCTTT
>TRBJ2-6|NA|TRBV20-1|NA|13
CSARETVANVLTF
TGCAGTGCTAGAGAGACAGTCGCCAACGTCCTGACTTTC
>TRBJ2-7|NA|TRBV11-2|TRBD2|17
CASSSSGVAGGLYEQYF
TGTGCCAGCAGCTCGTCCGGGGTAGCGGGGGGCCTCTACGAGCAGTACTTC
>TRBJ1-1|many|TRBV19|TRBD1|12
CACYRGQTEAFF
TGTGCCTGCTACAGGGGGCAGACTGAAGCTTTCTTT
>TRBJ2-5|many|TRBV10-3|TRBD1|15
CAIRGDRGPEETQYF
TGTGCCATCAGGGGGGACAGGGGGCCGGAAGAGACCCAGTACTTC
>TRBJ2-2|many|TRBV11-3|TRBD1|15
CASSKGQGGVGELFF
TGTGCCAGCAGCAAAGGACAGGGAGGTGTCGGGGAGCTGTTTTTT
>TRBJ1-5|many|TRBV28|TRBD1|17
CASYTGGVFYSNQPQHF
TGTGCCAGCTATACAGGGGGGGTTTTTTATAGCAATCAGCCCCAGCATTTT
>TRBJ1-2|many|TRBV5-1|NA|13
CASSIQTNYGYTF
TGCGCCAGCAGCATACAGACTAACTATGGCTACACCTTC
>TRBJ2-7|many|TRBV6-5|NA|15
CASSYTRGGHYEQYF
TGTGCCAGCAGTTACACGCGGGGAGGTCACTACGAGCAGTACTTC
>TRBJ2-5|many|TRBV12-3/TRBV12-4|NA|13
CASTAGFQETQYF
TGTGCCAGCACCGCGGGATTCCAAGAGACCCAGTACTTC
>TRBJ1-1|NA|TRBV28|NA|15
CASSLVGSENPRAFF
TGTGCCAGCAGTTTAGTAGGCTCGGAGAACCCGCGAGCTTTCTTT
>TRBJ1-1|NA|TRBV7-9|NA|13
CASSGPGGTEAFF
TGTGCCAGCAGCGGACCGGGGGGAACTGAAGCTTTCTTT
>TRBJ1-1|NA|TRBV6-1|TRBD1|14
CASTGTGGFTEAFF
TGTGCCAGCACGGGGACAGGGGGCTTCACTGAAGCTTTCTTT
>TRBJ2-7|NA|TRBV6-1|TRBD1|16
CASSGGQAWDSYEQYF
TGTGCCAGCAGTGGTGGACAGGCGTGGGACTCCTACGAGCAGTACTTC
>TRBJ2-5|once|TRBV7-8|NA|13
CASSSSDGETQYF
TGTGCCAGCAGCTCCAGTGACGGGGAGACCCAGTACTTC
>TRBJ1-5|many|TRBV6-1|NA|13
CASSEPGAQPQHF
TGTGCCAGCAGTGAACCGGGGGCTCAGCCCCAGCATTTT
>TRBJ2-5|few|TRBV20-1|TRBD2|13
CRDRLADEETQYF
TGCAGGGATCGACTAGCGGACGAAGAGACCCAGTACTTC
>TRBJ1-6|few|TRBV4-2|NA|16
CASSQAGFSYNSPLHF
TGTGCCAGCAGCCAAGCGGGGTTCTCCTATAATTCACCCCTCCACTTT